What follows are 24 T cell receptor beta chains derived from one specimen sequenced in a study of T cell repertoires in cytomegalovirus infection. TCRdb used MiXCR to reprocess the reads, holding one entry per CDR3 protein. This table holds fewer than 850,000 distinct CDR3 sequences, almost 30% found once. These receptors have no known antigen. Sample: cultured CD8+ T cells from PBMCs, taken from culture after CMV antigen stimulation. These receptors were obtained from a human donor in good health (CMV status not recorded). Some clones in this sample may be carry-over from other donors' samples.

This chain links TRBV20-1 with TRBJ1-2; unclear D gene. The CDR3 covers 11 residues. V dropped 0 bases and J dropped 5 bases, with 4 bases sitting between them. The germline gives CDR1 DFQATT, CDR2 SNEGSKA (reference sequence). For the CDR3, the DNA is TGCAGTGCTAGAGATATTTATGGCTACACCTTC. Amino acids: CSARDIYGYTF.

This clonotype came up a few times. The chain is built from TRBV6-2 or TRBV6-3 and TRBJ2-3, with 7 bases that match TRBD1. Trimming removed 2 bases from V and 8 bases from J; junction bases left unmatched: 7. The CDR3 loop spans 14 amino acids. CDR1 is MNHEY, CDR2 SVGEGT, per germline. The CDR3 protein is CASSYGQVGGTQYF. The CDR3 nucleotides read TGTGCCAGCAGTTACGGACAGGTTGGGGGTACGCAGTATTTT.

This clonotype was seen a handful of times. The V call is TRBV27, the J call TRBJ2-7, with TRBD2 as a possible D gene (5 bases). Trimming shortened V by 3 bases and J by 2 bases, and 14 bases separated the two germline ends. Looked up from germline, CDR1 is MNHEY and CDR2 is SMNVEV (reference sequence). This CDR3 comprises 15 residues. The CDR3 bases are TGTGCCAGCAGTTTTGGGTGGGGAGAAACCTACGAGCAGTACTTC. Encoded protein: CASSFGWGETYEQYF.

The chain employs TRBV7-2 and TRBJ1-1; 7 bases are a match to TRBD1. In germline, CDR1 is SGHTA, CDR2 FQGNSA. The V gene end was trimmed by 2 bases and the J gene end by 6 bases; junction bases not matched to a gene: 6. The length of the CDR3 is 14 residues. The CDR3 here is CASSLPDRVPEAFF. CDR3 in DNA: TGTGCCAGCAGCTTACCTGACAGGGTCCCTGAAGCTTTCTTT.

V usage is TRBV6-1 and J usage is TRBJ2-1; TRBD1 agrees at 9 bases. The CDR3 runs to 13 residues. CDR1 and CDR2 (germline): MNHNS, SASEGT. V lost 5 bases and J lost 10; bases outside the gene matches: 6. The CDR3 reads CASSPDRGWEQFF. In nucleotides, the CDR3 is TGTGCCAGCAGTCCGGACAGGGGCTGGGAGCAGTTCTTC.

This clonotype was counted only a few times. The genes are TRBV6-1 and TRBJ1-2, with 8 bases identical to TRBD1. V lost 4 bases, J lost 3 bases, and 7 bases stayed unmatched. The CDR3 covers 15 residues. Germline CDR1 MNHNS, CDR2 SASEGT. The CDR3 sequence is CASSGGTGWDYGYTF. The CDR3 nucleotides read TGTGCCAGCAGTGGAGGGACAGGTTGGGACTATGGCTACACCTTC.

This clonotype was counted only a few times. This sequence joins TRBV11-1 and TRBJ2-1; TRBD2 matches at 7 bases. Germline V gives CDR1 SGHAT, CDR2 FQDESV (reference sequence). The CDR3 sequence is 16 residues long. Trimming at V came to 5 bases and at J to 6 bases, leaving 13 bases not matched to a gene. CDR3 region: CASSPITGGVSNEQFF. The CDR3 nucleotides are TGTGCCAGCAGCCCTATTACTGGGGGGGTTTCCAATGAGCAGTTCTTC.

This clonotype occurred once. DNA for the CDR3: TGTGCCAGCAGTGAAGCCTGGGCAGGACTAGCCTACGAGCAGTACTTC. Translating gives CASSEAWAGLAYEQYF. The chain joins TRBV6-1 to TRBJ2-7; the match to TRBD2 covers 7 bases. Looked up from germline, CDR1 is MNHNS and CDR2 is SASEGT. There are 16 residues in the CDR3. V lost 0 bases, J lost 2 bases, and 7 bases stayed unmatched.

The chain is built from TRBV19 and TRBJ2-5; no firm D call. Trimming stripped 2 bases from V and 1 base from J, with 8 bases between. Germline V gene data show CDR1 as LNHDA and CDR2 as SQIVND (reference sequence). The CDR3 runs to 14 residues. The CDR3 coding sequence is TGTGCCAGTAGTATAATCTGGTCCCAAGAGACCCAGTACTTC. Protein: CASSIIWSQETQYF.

This clonotype has just a few counts. The V call is TRBV6-2 or TRBV6-3, the J call TRBJ2-5, with 8 nucleotides matching TRBD1. Germline V gene data show CDR1 as MNHEY and CDR2 as SVGEGT. CDR3 size: 12 residues. Trimming took 6 bases from V and 5 from J; bases not matched to a gene: 2. The CDR3 loop is CASRGQAETQYF. The CDR3 nucleotides read TGTGCCAGCAGGGGACAGGCGGAGACCCAGTACTTC.

The J gene is TRBJ2-1, the V gene TRBV28; 13 bases fit TRBD2. This CDR3 is 20 amino acids long. V dropped 1 base and J dropped 4; count of bases not matched to a gene: 13. Germline V lookup: CDR1 MDHEN, CDR2 SYDVKM. This CDR3 reads CASSLYPRTSGGHRYNEQFF. The CDR3 nucleotides read TGTGCCAGCAGTTTATACCCAAGGACTAGCGGGGGTCACAGATACAATGAGCAGTTCTTC.

There are a few counts of this clonotype. This sequence joins TRBV20-1 and TRBJ2-2; tentatively, D is TRBD1 (6 bases). The V end lost 2 bases, the J end lost 4 bases, and 17 bases lay between the germline ends. Germline loops: CDR1 DFQATT, CDR2 SNEGSKA (reference sequence). The CDR3 extends over 16 amino acids. CDR3 amino acids: CSARKPRDTVTGELFF. CDR3 sequence (DNA): TGCAGTGCTAGAAAACCCCGGGACACTGTCACCGGGGAGCTGTTTTTT.

In this sample, this clonotype turned up a few times. CDR3 sequence (DNA): TGTGCCAGCAGTTACTCGCAGGACAGGGTAATCGGGGAGCTGTTTTTT. The encoded protein is CASSYSQDRVIGELFF. The V and J genes are TRBV27 and TRBJ2-2; 8 nucleotides align to TRBD1. This CDR3 is 16 amino acids long. V lost 4 bases, J lost 7 bases, and 11 bases stayed unmatched. Germline V gene data show CDR1 as MNHEY and CDR2 as SMNVEV (reference sequence).

The chain couples TRBV5-6 to TRBJ1-1; D is uncertain. The CDR3 runs to 13 residues. V dropped 0 bases and J dropped 7 bases, with 10 bases sitting between them. In germline, CDR1 is SGHDT, CDR2 YYEEEE. In nucleotides, the CDR3 is TGTGCCAGCAGCTTGGCTGGGATGGGTGAAGCTTTCTTT. Protein sequence: CASSLAGMGEAFF.

J is TRBJ1-2 and V is TRBV6-5; D unresolved. The CDR3 covers 16 residues. V lost 0 bases and J lost 2, with 13 bases in between. CDR1 and CDR2 from the germline V gene are MNHEY and SVGAGI. The CDR3 reads CASSYSIVLQNYGYTF. The CDR3 DNA follows: TGTGCCAGCAGTTACTCGATAGTTCTGCAGAACTATGGCTACACCTTC.

The rearrangement joins TRBV2 to TRBJ2-7, with D maybe TRBD1 (6 bases). This CDR3 has 14 residues. From germline, CDR1 is SNHLY and CDR2 FYNNEI. The chain's CDR3 is CASSETTGYYEQYV. The CDR3 region has the DNA TGTGCCAGCAGTGAAACCACAGGGTACTACGAGCAGTACGTT.

CDR3 sequence: CASNQGNQPQHF. The CDR3 DNA sequence: TGTGCCAGCAATCAGGGAAATCAGCCCCAGCATTTT. The chain recombines TRBV2 with TRBJ1-5; possibly TRBD1 for D (5 bases). V lost 7 bases and J 4 bases, leaving 8 bases between the germline ends. Germline-derived CDR1 and CDR2 are SNHLY and FYNNEI. The CDR3 loop spans 12 amino acids.

This chain joins TRBV7-2 and TRBJ2-3; D possibly corresponds to TRBD2 (6 bases). Germline-derived CDR1 and CDR2 are SGHTA and FQGNSA. CDR3 length: 15 residues. With 5 bases removed from V and 7 bases from J, the gap between germline ends came to 19 bases. CDR3 coding DNA: TGTGCCAGCAGCCCCACCCCCCGGGACTTACATACGCAGTATTTT. It yields the protein CASSPTPRDLHTQYF.

This clonotype was observed a few times. The gene calls are TRBV6-1 and TRBJ1-1; 8 bases match TRBD1. This CDR3 is built from 16 residues. Germline V gives CDR1 MNHNS, CDR2 SASEGT. Germline trimming cut 8 bases from V and 5 bases from J; bases unmatched to any gene: 16. The CDR3 here is CASVGQGELMGTEAFF. CDR3 bases: TGTGCCAGCGTAGGACAGGGTGAACTAATGGGGACTGAAGCTTTCTTT.

This clonotype was seen a handful of times. The V and J genes are TRBV11-2 and TRBJ2-2; 9 nucleotides line up with TRBD2. The germline gives CDR1 SGHAT, CDR2 FQNNGV. The CDR3 totals 14 residues. V was pared by 11 bases and J by 4 bases, with 8 bases of the junction left unmatched. The CDR3 DNA follows: TGTGCCTGGACCGGCGGGGGGGCCACCGGGGAGCTGTTTTTT. The encoded protein is CAWTGGGATGELFF.

This clonotype was recorded a few times. The chain is built from TRBV7-4 and TRBJ2-2, with a possible D match to TRBD2 (5 bases). CDR1 is SGHVT, CDR2 SQSDAQ, per germline. The CDR3 sequence is 14 residues long. V lost 4 bases, J lost 5 bases, and 11 bases lay in between. The CDR3 region is CASSSPWETGELFF. CDR3 nucleotides: TGTGCCAGCAGCTCACCGTGGGAGACCGGGGAGCTGTTTTTT.

V is TRBV15 and J is TRBJ2-1, with TRBD2 identical over 8 bases. Germline CDR1 LNHNV, CDR2 YYDKDF (reference sequence). Losses at the gene ends were 8 bases for V and 8 bases for J; bases not matched to a gene: 14. There are 15 residues in the CDR3. CDR3 loop: CATAQASGSAHEQFF. CDR3 in DNA: TGTGCCACCGCCCAGGCCAGCGGGAGTGCCCATGAGCAGTTCTTC. The entire variable domain, with the rest obtained from reference TRBV15 and TRBJ2-1, is as follows: DAMVIQNPRYQVTQFGKPVTLSCSQTLNHNVMYWYQQKSSQAPKLLFHYYDKDFNNEADTPDNFQSRRPNTSFCFLDIRSPGLGDTAMYLCATAQASGSAHEQFFGPGTRLTVL.

This clonotype has only a few counts. The chain joins TRBV7-8 to TRBJ2-2, with 11 bases matching TRBD1. Germline CDR1 and CDR2: SGHVS and FQNEAQ. The CDR3 has 16 residues. Losses at the gene ends were 5 bases for V and 5 bases for J; bases not matched to a gene: 7. CDR3 DNA: TGTGCCAGCAGCCCCCGGACAGGGGGCAAAACCGGGGAGCTGTTTTTT. Translating it yields CASSPRTGGKTGELFF.

The J gene is TRBJ2-6, the V gene TRBV7-8; 10 nucleotides align to TRBD1. This CDR3 is built from 14 residues. Germline V CDR1 and CDR2: SGHVS, FQNEAQ. V dropped 5 bases and J dropped 12; count of bases not matched to a gene: 7. The CDR3 protein is CASSVRTGGSVLTF. CDR3 DNA sequence: TGTGCCAGCAGCGTACGGACAGGGGGAAGCGTCCTGACTTTC.